This TCR beta chain was documented in a study of vaccination effects on CD4 cells after COVID-19. In regard to this clone: Antigen specificity is unknown.

Overall study findings and caveats: Only 1 of 255 vaccine-induced clones from healthy vaccinees cross-reacted with common cold coronaviruses. Marked clonal contraction was seen in infection- and vaccine-induced clones late after vaccination.

The repertoire was sequenced with immunoSEQ multiplex PCR; TCRdb's copy has only in-frame clones and lacks some. The sample includes more than 30,000 clones, about three fifths of them seen just once. V was pared by 5 bases and J by 4 bases, with 5 bases of the junction left unmatched. Germline CDR1 is MNHEY and CDR2 is SVGEGT. The CDR3 totals 14 residues. ViraFEST assay sequencing came after antigen-specific CD4+ T cells were expanded with viral peptide pools. Upon completion of 10 to 11 days in culture, CD4+ T cells were isolated. The study found no prior SARS-CoV-2 infection in the vaccine recipients, who tested negative for nucleocapsid antibodies. After 1.5 million to 2 million PBMC were placed in each well, they were cultured with approximately 10 IU/ml IL-2 and around 10 ug/ml peptides. In the cultures, half the medium was exchanged for IL-2 medium on days 3 and 7.

This chain joins TRBV6-2 or TRBV6-3 and TRBJ2-3; 8 bases are shared with TRBD2. The receptor comes from a human donor who received a COVID-19 vaccine. Specimen: CD4+ T cells from PBMCs cultured with HCoV-OC43 spike peptides, collected before COVID-19 vaccination. Stated subset: HCoV-OC43 spike overlapping peptide pool stimulation. CDR3 loop: CASSGTSGPDTQYF. The CDR3 DNA sequence: TGTGCCAGCAGTGGTACTAGCGGCCCAGATACGCAGTATTTT.